One sample yielded the 2 T cell receptor beta chains listed below, sequenced in a study of CD8+CD57+ T cells in acquired aplastic anemia. TCR beta VDJ and CDR3 profiling used genomic DNA as template. Using its own MiXCR run on the reads, TCRdb lists one record per CDR3 protein. Of about 180,000 distinct CDR3 sequences in the sample, around 48% were seen once. Patients included in sequencing had previously demonstrated CD8+CD57+ cell expansion by flow cytometry. The sequencing sample was made of sorted CD4+, CD8+, or CD8+CD57+ T cells (not recorded which) from PBMCs. Every receptor here comes from a human donor with aplastic anemia.

This clonotype was found many times. The CDR3 sequence: CSAEEGARETQYF. DNA for the CDR3: TGCAGTGCCGAAGAAGGGGCCAGGGAGACCCAGTACTTC. This sequence joins TRBV20-1 and TRBJ2-5; possible D gene TRBD1, 5 bases. Trimming took 6 bases from V and 5 from J, leaving 16 bases between them. Germline loops: CDR1 DFQATT, CDR2 SNEGSKA (reference sequence). The CDR3 runs to 13 residues.

As DNA, the CDR3 is TGTGCCATCAGTGATAGCGGGTCAAACACCGGGGAGCTGTTTTTT. This sequence encodes CAISDSGSNTGELFF. This chain links TRBV10-3 with TRBJ2-2, with 7 bases fitting TRBD2. Germline V gene data show CDR1 as ENHRY and CDR2 as SYGVKD. Unmatched junction bases numbered 3, after V lost 3 bases and J lost 2 bases. The CDR3 is made up of 15 amino acids.